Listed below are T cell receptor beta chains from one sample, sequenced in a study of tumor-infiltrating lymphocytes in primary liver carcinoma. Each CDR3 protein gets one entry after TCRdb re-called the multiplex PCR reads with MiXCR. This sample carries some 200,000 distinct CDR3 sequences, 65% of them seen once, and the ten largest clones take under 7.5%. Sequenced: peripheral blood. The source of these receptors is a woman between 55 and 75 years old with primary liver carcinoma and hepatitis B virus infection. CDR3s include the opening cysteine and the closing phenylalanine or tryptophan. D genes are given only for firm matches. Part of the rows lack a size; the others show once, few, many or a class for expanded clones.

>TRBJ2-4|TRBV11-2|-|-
CASSSRSGANIPYF
TGTGCCAGCAGCTCCCGATCTGGAGCAAACATTCCGTACTTC
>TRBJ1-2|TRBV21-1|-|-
CASSRADLNYGYTF
TGTGCCAGCAGCAGGGCAGATCTTAACTATGGCTACACCTTC
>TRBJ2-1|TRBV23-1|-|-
CASSQSCLQALNEQFF
TGCGCCAGCAGTCAATCGTGCCTACAGGCGCTAAATGAGCAGTTCTTC
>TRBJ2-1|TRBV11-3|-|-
CASSLRGLAAYNEQFF
TGTGCCAGCAGCTTAAGGGGTTTAGCGGCCTACAATGAGCAGTTCTTC
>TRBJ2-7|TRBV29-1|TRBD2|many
CSGSGATTYEQYF
TGCAGCGGTAGCGGGGCCACCACCTACGAGCAGTACTTC
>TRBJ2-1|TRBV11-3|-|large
CASSLGFGGLSYNEQFF
TGTGCCAGCAGCTTAGGGTTCGGCGGGCTTTCCTACAATGAGCAGTTCTTC
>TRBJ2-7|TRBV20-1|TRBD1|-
CSAGQGGEQYF
TGCAGTGCAGGACAGGGAGGCGAGCAGTACTTC
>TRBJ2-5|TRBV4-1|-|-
CASSPTRGRETQYF
TGCGCCAGCAGCCCCACTAGGGGCAGGGAGACCCAATACTTC
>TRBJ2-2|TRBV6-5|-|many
CASSSLRRANTGELFF
TGTGCCAGCAGTTCTCTGCGGCGCGCGAACACCGGGGAGCTGTTTTTT
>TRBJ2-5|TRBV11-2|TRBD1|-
CASSRDREETQCF
TGTGCAAGCAGCCGGGACAGGGAAGAGACCCAATGCTTC
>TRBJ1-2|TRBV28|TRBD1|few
CASSPRLTGKIGYTF
TGTGCCAGCAGTCCCCGCCTGACAGGGAAAATTGGCTACACCTTC
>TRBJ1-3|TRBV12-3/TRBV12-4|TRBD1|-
CASTLANRGLWRSGNTIYF
TGTGCCAGCACTTTAGCAAACAGGGGGCTCTGGCGCTCTGGAAACACCATATATTTT
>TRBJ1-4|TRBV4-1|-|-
CASSQDPLDEKLFF
TGCGCCAGCAGCCAAGATCCGCTAGATGAAAAACTGTTTTTT
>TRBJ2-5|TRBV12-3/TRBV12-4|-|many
CASRNNLETQYF
TGTGCCAGCAGAAACAACCTGGAGACCCAGTACTTC
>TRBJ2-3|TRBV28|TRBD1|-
CASSSRQGWGVDTQYF
TGTGCCAGCAGTTCCCGACAGGGGTGGGGAGTAGATACGCAGTATTTT
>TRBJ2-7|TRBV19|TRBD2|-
CASSVTSGRPYEQYF
TGTGCCAGTAGTGTGACTAGCGGTCGCCCCTACGAGCAGTACTTC
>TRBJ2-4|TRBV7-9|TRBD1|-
CASSPLRTGVAKNIQYF
TGTGCCAGCAGCCCCCTTCGGACAGGGGTGGCCAAAAACATTCAGTACTTC
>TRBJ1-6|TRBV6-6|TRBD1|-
CATIQGAGSPLHF
TGTGCCACGATACAGGGGGCGGGCTCACCCCTCCACTTT
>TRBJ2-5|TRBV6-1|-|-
CASSTGQFYEQHF
TGTGCCAGCAGCACCGGACAGTTCTACGAGCAGCACTTC
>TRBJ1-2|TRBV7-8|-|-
CASSPLVLGVDYGYTF
TGTGCTAGCAGCCCACTGGTGCTGGGCGTGGACTATGGCTACACCTTC
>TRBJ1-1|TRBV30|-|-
CAWSSQGTGEAFF
TGTGCCTGGAGTAGCCAGGGGACTGGTGAAGCTTTCTTT
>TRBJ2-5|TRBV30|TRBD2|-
CAWNPLERGTQYF
TGTGCCTGGAACCCACTCGAGCGGGGGACCCAGTACTTC
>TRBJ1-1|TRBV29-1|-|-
CSVAALTATEAFF
TGCAGCGTTGCGGCCCTAACGGCCACCGAAGCTTTCTTT
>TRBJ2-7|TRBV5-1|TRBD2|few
CASSPLAGDGIEQYF
TGCGCCAGCAGCCCCTTAGCGGGAGACGGGATCGAGCAGTACTTC
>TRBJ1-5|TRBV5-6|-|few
CASSLLGQYSNQPQHF
TGTGCCAGCAGCCTCCTCGGACAGTATAGCAATCAGCCCCAGCATTTT
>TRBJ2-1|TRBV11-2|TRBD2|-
CASSLGGGRTSYNKQFF
TGTGCCAGCAGCTTAGGGGGCGGGAGGACCTCCTACAATAAGCAGTTCTTC
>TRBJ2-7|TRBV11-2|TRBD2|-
CSSGGSSYEQYF
TGTTCAAGCGGGGGTAGCTCCTACGAACAGTACTTC
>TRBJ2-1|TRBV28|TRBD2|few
CASSSGGRAHEQFF
TGTGCCAGCAGTTCTGGCGGGAGGGCTCATGAGCAGTTCTTC
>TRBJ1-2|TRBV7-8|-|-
CTSSSTFQGTGGYTF
TGTACCAGCAGTTCTACCTTTCAGGGAACGGGTGGCTACACCTTC
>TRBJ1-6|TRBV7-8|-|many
CASSLVAGTFNSPLHF
TGTGCCAGCAGCTTAGTGGCAGGAACCTTTAATTCACCCCTCCACTTT
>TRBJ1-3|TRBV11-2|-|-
CASSPLLSSGNTIYF
TGTGCCAGCAGCCCCCTTCTCAGCTCCGGAAACACCATATATTTT
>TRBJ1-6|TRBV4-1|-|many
CASSQYSTSNSPLHF
TGCGCCAGCAGCCAGTACAGCACTAGTAATTCACCCCTCCACTTT
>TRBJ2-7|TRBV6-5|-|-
CASSPQGRGQYF
TGTGCCAGCAGTCCCCAGGGCCGCGGACAGTACTTC
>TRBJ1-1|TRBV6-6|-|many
CASSLMGEWDTEAFF
TGTGCCAGCAGTTTGATGGGGGAATGGGACACTGAAGCTTTCTTT
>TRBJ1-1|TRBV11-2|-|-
CANSSRTEKVAFF
TGTGCCAACAGCTCGAGGACGGAGAAAGTGGCTTTCTTT
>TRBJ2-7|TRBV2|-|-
CASSEVYGKPLYEQYF
TGTGCCAGCAGTGAAGTATACGGGAAACCCCTTTACGAGCAGTACTTC
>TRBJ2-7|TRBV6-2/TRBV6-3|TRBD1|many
CASSSPDRYYEQYF
TGTGCCAGCAGTAGCCCGGACAGGTACTACGAGCAGTACTTC
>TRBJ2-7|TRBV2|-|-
CASSEGTVGTYEQYF
TGTGCCAGCAGTGAAGGGACTGTGGGGACCTACGAGCAGTACTTC
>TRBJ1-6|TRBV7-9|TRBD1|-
CASRDRENSPLHF
TGTGCCAGCCGTGACAGGGAGAATTCACCCCTCCACTTT